These 31 T cell receptor beta chains originate from one sample sequenced in a study of regulatory T cells in long-lasting Graves disease. According to the study, TCR beta libraries were built with iRepertoire HTBI primers and CDR3-region Arm-PCR. TCRdb reanalysed the multiplex PCR reads using MiXCR and keeps one entry per CDR3 protein. The sample has hundreds of thousands of distinct CDR3 sequences, 15% to 20% seen once. Time point given: newly diagnosed GD, antithyroid drugs for less than 3 months. From PBMCs, RNA was extracted and then used to make the TCR library. These data also featured in a second study, about T cells in Graves' hyperthyroidism and ophthalmopathy.

The sample consisted of peripheral blood mononuclear cells (PBMCs), taken at new diagnosis, from a patient treated with antithyroid drugs. These receptors came from a woman aged 30 to 39 with Graves disease.

This clonotype was found many times. V gene TRBV29-1 combines with J gene TRBJ1-1; TRBD1 might be the D (5 bases). This CDR3 comprises 14 residues. Trimming took 7 bases from V and 0 from J, leaving 15 bases between them. Germline-derived CDR1 and CDR2 are SQVTM and ANQGSEA. The CDR3 sequence: CSGGVGGLNTEAFF. The CDR3 region has the DNA TGCAGCGGGGGGGTGGGAGGATTGAACACTGAAGCTTTCTTT.

There are many counts of this clonotype. The chain's CDR3 is CSARGDNNQPQHF. The CDR3 coding sequence is TGCAGTGCTAGGGGGGACAACAATCAGCCCCAGCATTTT. This chain connects TRBV20-1 to TRBJ1-5, with D tentatively TRBD1 (6 bases). Germline values: CDR1 DFQATT, CDR2 SNEGSKA (reference sequence). V was pared by 3 bases and J by 3 bases, with 9 bases between. The CDR3 is made up of 13 amino acids.

This clonotype was seen many times. V usage is TRBV3-1 and J usage is TRBJ2-5; either TRBD1 or TRBD2 may fit D (5 bases each). V was cut by 5 bases and J by 5 bases, with 15 bases left in between. CDR1 and CDR2 (germline): LGHDT, YNNKEL (reference sequence). The CDR3 is 14 residues long. CDR3 protein: CASSSSGGSETQYF. CDR3 nucleotides: TGTGCCAGCAGCTCAAGTGGGGGATCGGAGACCCAGTACTTC.

This chain uses TRBV28 with TRBJ2-6, with D uncertain. The V end was cut by 2 bases, the J end by 0 bases, with 8 bases between. Germline V gene lookup returns CDR1 MDHEN and CDR2 SYDVKM. The CDR3 runs to 16 residues. The CDR3 here is CASSLTQRSGANVLTF. The CDR3 coding sequence is TGTGCCAGCAGTTTAACCCAACGCTCTGGGGCCAACGTCCTGACTTTC.

This clonotype was seen ten or more times. The chain couples TRBV28 to TRBJ2-7; no clear D gene. V lost 3 bases to trimming and J lost 1 base, with 7 bases between them. Germline CDR1 and CDR2: MDHEN and SYDVKM. The CDR3 length is 13 residues. Here the CDR3 DNA reads TGTGCCAGCAGTTTCGACGGATCCTACGAGCAGTACTTC. It encodes CASSFDGSYEQYF.

This clonotype has ten or more counts. The chain is built from TRBV2 and TRBJ2-7, with 13 bases aligning to TRBD2. CDR1 is SNHLY, CDR2 FYNNEI, per germline. The CDR3 loop spans 15 amino acids. V dropped 6 bases and J dropped 6; count of bases not matched to a gene: 8. The CDR3 here is CASRERTSGSGEQYF. Written as DNA, the CDR3 is TGTGCCAGCAGAGAACGGACTAGCGGGAGCGGCGAGCAGTACTTC. Full variable domain (missing parts from reference TRBV2 and TRBJ2-7): EPEVTQTPSHQVTQMGQEVILRCVPISNHLYFYWYRQILGQKVEFLVSFYNNEISEKSEIFDDQFSVERPDGSNFTLKIRSTKLEDSAMYFCASRERTSGSGEQYFGPGTRLTVT.

For this clonotype: This CDR3 fails to terminate in the conserved phenylalanine or tryptophan, so it likely reflects a read error. The chain joins TRBV3-1 to TRBJ2-2, with TRBD2 as a possible D gene (6 bases). This CDR3 comprises 14 residues. Deletions cut 5 bases from V and 7 bases from J, with 14 bases between. Germline CDR1 reads LGHDT; CDR2 reads YNNKEL (reference sequence). The CDR3 region is CASSARLESGELFS. The CDR3 bases are TGTGCCAGCAGCGCCAGACTAGAAAGCGGGGAGCTGTTTTCT.

There are many counts of this clonotype. V and J are TRBV19 and TRBJ1-2, with D tentatively TRBD1 (6 bases). The V gene's germline CDR1 is LNHDA and CDR2 SQIVND (reference sequence). With 6 bases removed from V and 6 bases from J, the gap between germline ends came to 14 bases. This CDR3 is built from 13 residues. CDR3 DNA sequence: TGTGCCAGTAGCCCAAACAGGGCGGATGGCTACACCTTC. It is translated as CASSPNRADGYTF.

Concerning this clonotype itself: A far larger clone is one nucleotide away, so this likely arose from a read error. The genes are TRBV6-5 and TRBJ1-1; no clear D. CDR3 size: 17 residues. From germline, CDR1 is MNHEY and CDR2 SVGAGI. In nucleotides, the CDR3 is TGTGCCAGCAGTTGGTCCCCCGCACGGGCCCTTGACACTGGAGCTTTCTTT. Translating it yields CASSWSPARALDTGAFF.

This chain uses TRBV20-1 with TRBJ2-7, with TRBD1 as a possible D gene (5 bases). The length of the CDR3 is 15 residues. Germline loops: CDR1 DFQATT, CDR2 SNEGSKA (reference sequence). The CDR3 DNA reads TGCAGACCGCCCCAGGGCCCAATAAATAACTACGAGCAGTACTTC. Translated: CRPPQGPINNYEQYF.

This clonotype was counted only a few times. The chain carries TRBV7-6 and TRBJ2-7; tentative D call: TRBD2 (7 bases). This CDR3 region has 15 residues. Germline assignment: CDR1 SGHVS and CDR2 FNYEAQ. Trimming pared 4 bases from V and 6 bases from J, leaving 19 bases between. CDR3 protein: CASSWVGGGRGEQYF. CDR3 sequence (DNA): TGTGCCAGCAGCTGGGTGGGCGGGGGCCGGGGCGAGCAGTACTTC.

About this clonotype itself: A read error is the likely source, as a far larger clone sits one nucleotide away. J is TRBJ1-4 and V is TRBV12-3 or TRBV12-4; 10 bases are a match to TRBD1. The CDR3 extends over 15 amino acids. V shed 5 bases and J 6 bases; nucleotides not matched to a gene: 6. The CDR3 nucleotides are TGTGCCAGCAGTGGACGGACAGGGGGTGATGAAAAACTGTTTTTT. Translating gives CASSGRTGGDEKLFF.

To note about this clonotype: This could be a read error, since a much larger clone is one nucleotide away. The rearrangement joins TRBV2 to TRBJ1-1; no reliable D call. Germline values: CDR1 SNHLY, CDR2 FYNNEI. This CDR3 contains 11 residues. For the CDR3, the DNA is TGTGGGGTGAGGCAGTACACTGAAGCTTTCTTT. Protein: CGVRQYTEAFF.

This clonotype was observed at least ten times. The chain is built from TRBV7-9 and TRBJ1-1; D uncertain. V gave up 3 bases and J gave up 8 bases, with 10 bases separating them. Germline CDR1 reads SEHNR; CDR2 reads FQNEAQ (reference sequence). There are 12 residues in the CDR3. As DNA, the CDR3 is TGTGCCAGCAGCTTTGACCCGAGGGAAGCTTTCTTT. Its translation is CASSFDPREAFF.

The J gene is TRBJ2-7, the V gene TRBV4-1; 8 bases match TRBD1. CDR1 and CDR2 from the germline V gene are MGHRA and YSYEKL. The V segment lost 1 base and the J segment 0 bases; nucleotides outside the gene matches: 5. The CDR3 sequence is 16 residues long. In nucleotides, the CDR3 is TGCGCCAGCAGCCAAGGGACAGGGTTTTACTCCTACGAGCAGTACTTC. It translates to CASSQGTGFYSYEQYF.

This clonotype was counted once. A much larger clone differs by one base, so this may be a read error. The chain carries TRBV3-1 and TRBJ1-2; D remains unclear. The CDR3 spans 13 residues. CDR1 and CDR2 from the germline V gene are LGHDT and YNNKEL (reference sequence). The CDR3 spells CASSLSTQSGYAF. DNA of the CDR3: TGTGCCAGCAGCCTCTCGACACAGAGTGGCTACGCCTTC.

This clonotype showed up just a few times. The V and J genes are TRBV6-6 and TRBJ1-5; TRBD1 might be the D (6 bases). Germline lookup yields CDR1 MNHNY and CDR2 SVGAGI (reference sequence). V gave up 0 bases and J gave up 6 bases, with 12 bases separating them. This CDR3 is built from 15 residues. The CDR3 DNA reads TGTGCCAGCAGTTACTCGGGGGCAGGCTCTCAGCCCCAGCATTTT. It encodes CASSYSGAGSQPQHF.

This clonotype was recorded many times. The chain carries TRBV7-8 and TRBJ2-5; 7 positions agree with TRBD1. This CDR3 region has 15 residues. Germline V gene sequence: CDR1 SGHVS, CDR2 FQNEAQ. The V segment lost 5 bases and the J segment 4 bases; nucleotides outside the gene matches: 10. The chain's CDR3 is CASSPRDRTLETQYF. CDR3 nucleotide sequence: TGTGCCAGCAGCCCAAGGGACAGAACGTTAGAGACCCAGTACTTC.

This clonotype was counted at least ten times. The rearrangement joins TRBV28 to TRBJ2-7, with D possibly TRBD2 on 6 matching bases. The CDR3 is made up of 15 amino acids. The germline V gene has CDR1 MDHEN and CDR2 SYDVKM. The germline V and J ends were trimmed by 2 bases and 3 bases, with 14 bases remaining between them. CDR3 region: CASSLGGVPFYEQYF. CDR3 nucleotides: TGTGCCAGCAGTTTAGGAGGGGTGCCCTTCTACGAGCAGTACTTC.

The J gene is TRBJ2-1, the V gene TRBV14, with 12 bases lining up with TRBD1. CDR1 is SGHDN, CDR2 FVKESK, per germline. The CDR3 length is 19 residues. The V and J ends lost 0 bases and 7 bases, in that order; junction bases with no gene match: 13. The CDR3, as DNA: TGTGCCAGCAGCCAAGATAGCCTATGGGACAGGGGGCGAAAGAATGAGCAGTTCTTC. Translated: CASSQDSLWDRGRKNEQFF.

This clonotype appeared a few times. This chain uses TRBV15 with TRBJ2-3; a weak D match, TRBD1 (5 bases). Germline loops: CDR1 LNHNV, CDR2 YYDKDF (reference sequence). The CDR3 sequence is 17 residues long. V lost 0 bases and J lost 0, with 13 bases in between. CDR3 nucleotide sequence: TGTGCCACCAGCAGAGAACTCCGACAGAGTAGCACAGATACGCAGTATTTT. Translating it yields CATSRELRQSSTDTQYF.

This clonotype was detected ten times or more. V and J are TRBV30 and TRBJ1-2; D ambiguous. The length of the CDR3 is 13 residues. The germline V gene has CDR1 GTSNPN and CDR2 SVGIG (reference sequence). The V and J ends lost 1 base and 4 bases respectively, with 10 bases between them. In DNA form, the CDR3 reads TGTGCCTGGAGTGGGGGAGAGCTCTATGGCTACACCTTC. It translates to CAWSGGELYGYTF.

The chain uses TRBV4-1 and TRBJ1-2; the match to TRBD1 covers 11 bases. Germline loops: CDR1 MGHRA, CDR2 YSYEKL. This CDR3 spans 15 amino acids. V shed 5 bases and J 5 bases; nucleotides not matched to a gene: 7. The CDR3 sequence: CASSTRTGGAYGYTF. CDR3 DNA: TGCGCCAGCAGCACCCGGACAGGGGGCGCGTATGGCTACACCTTC.

The sample holds one count of this clonotype. This may be a read error, as it is one base from a much larger clone. This chain joins TRBV7-9 and TRBJ1-1; tentatively, D is TRBD1 (5 bases). CDR3 length equals 13 residues. Per germline, CDR1 SEHNR and CDR2 FQNEAQ (reference sequence). Trimming pared 10 bases from V and 4 bases from J, leaving 16 bases between. DNA for the CDR3: TGTGCCACCCTCCTCGGGGCGAGCACTGAAGCTTTCTTT. It specifies CATLLGASTEAFF.

This clonotype was observed a handful of times. V is TRBV5-1 and J is TRBJ1-1; 8 bases align to TRBD1. Germline lookup yields CDR1 SGHRS and CDR2 YFSETQ. The trim removed 4 bases at V and 1 base at J, leaving 9 bases unmatched. The CDR3 covers 16 residues. The chain's CDR3 is CASSLLGQGGNTEAFF. The DNA of the CDR3 is TGCGCCAGCAGCCTCCTAGGACAGGGTGGGAACACTGAAGCTTTCTTT.

The chain carries TRBV7-9 and TRBJ2-5; the D is unclear. The CDR3 is 14 amino acids. The V and J ends lost 3 bases and 3 bases respectively, with 11 bases between them. Germline V gives CDR1 SEHNR, CDR2 FQNEAQ (reference sequence). This CDR3 is CASSFISPKETQYF. CDR3 coding DNA: TGTGCCAGCAGCTTTATTTCGCCTAAAGAGACCCAGTACTTC.

This clonotype was seen at least ten times. This chain joins TRBV28 and TRBJ2-1, with D tentatively TRBD1 (6 bases). V was shortened by 2 bases and J by 9 bases, with 20 bases between the two germline ends. The CDR3 has 16 residues. Germline values: CDR1 MDHEN, CDR2 SYDVKM. CDR3 DNA: TGTGCCAGCAGTTTAGGAGCGACAGGACGAAGGGGTGAGCAGTTCTTC. It translates to CASSLGATGRRGEQFF. Combining the CDR3 with reference TRBV28 and TRBJ2-1 gives the whole variable domain DVKVTQSSRYLVKRTGEKVFLECVQDMDHENMFWYRQDPGLGLRLIYFSYDVKMKEKGDIPEGYSVSREKKERFSLILESASTNQTSMYLCASSLGATGRRGEQFFGPGTRLTVL.

This clonotype was recorded many times. J is TRBJ1-2 and V is TRBV20-1; TRBD1 might be the D (6 bases). The CDR3 runs 12 residues. Germline V gene lookup returns CDR1 DFQATT and CDR2 SNEGSKA (reference sequence). CDR3 in amino acids: CRRGGSGNGYTF. Written as DNA, the CDR3 is TGCCGGAGGGGGGGCTCGGGGAATGGCTACACCTTC.

Turning to this clonotype: This could be a read error, since a much larger clone is one nucleotide away. The chain uses TRBV19 and TRBJ1-5; D is unclear. Per the germline V gene, CDR1 is LNHDA and CDR2 is SQIVND (reference sequence). The CDR3 covers 12 residues. CDR3 coding DNA: TGTGCCAGTACTATCATGAATCAGACCCAGCATTTT. It yields the protein CASTIMNQTQHF.

The chain carries TRBV12-3 or TRBV12-4 and TRBJ2-3; 7 bases align to TRBD2. With 6 bases clipped from V and 6 bases from J, the junction kept 6 bases outside the gene matches. The CDR3 has 13 amino acids. The CDR3, as DNA: TGTGCCAGCAGCGTAAGCGGGGCGGATACGCAGTATTTT. The encoded protein is CASSVSGADTQYF.

This clonotype occurred many times. V gene TRBV24-1 combines with J gene TRBJ2-2, with D unresolved. The germline gives CDR1 KGHDR, CDR2 SFDVKD. The CDR3 runs 13 residues. V lost 6 bases and J lost 8, with 12 bases in between. CDR3 nucleotides: TGTGCCACCAGTCAGACCGAGCAGGGGGAGCTGTTTTTT. Residues: CATSQTEQGELFF.